This T cell receptor beta chain was sequenced in a study of vaccination and CD4 T cells after COVID-19. Remarks on this clonotype: What it binds is not known.

This sample's treatment: roughly 11-day PBMC culture with coronavirus spike peptide pools or control peptides (ViraFEST assay). Wells contained roughly 2.2 million PBMCs each, and these were cultured with about 9.2 IU/ml IL-2 and about 10 ug/ml peptide pools. Trimming left V 5 bases short and J 0 bases short, with 17 bases between. The CDR3 sequence is 18 residues long. Per the germline V gene, CDR1 is SGHTA and CDR2 is FQGTGA. Scientists ran DNA taken from cultured CD4+ T cells through the Oncomine TCR Beta short-read assay for sequencing. TCRdb re-analysed the PCR reads in MiXCR, keeping a single row per CDR3 protein. The table lists 4,000 or so distinct CDR3 sequences, around 20% of them singletons.

The sequenced material came from CD4+ T cells from blood, cultured in vitro. This receptor was identified in a human donor who had recovered from COVID-19. J is TRBJ2-6 and V is TRBV7-3; the D is unclear. For the CDR3, the DNA is TGTGCCAGCAGCCATTCCCCGCTTCGTGGCTCTGGGGCCAACGTCCTGACTTTC. It encodes CASSHSPLRGSGANVLTF. Together with reference TRBV7-3 and TRBJ2-6, the CDR3 gives the full variable domain: GAGVSQTPSNKVTEKGKYVELRCDPISGHTALYWYRQSLGQGPEFLIYFQGTGAADDSGLPNDRFFAVRPEGSVSTLKIQRTERGDSAVYLCASSHSPLRGSGANVLTFGAGSRLTVL.